The 25 T cell receptor beta chains below all came from one sample that was sequenced in a study of blood T cell repertoires in COVID-19. The data were produced by immunoSEQ multiplex PCR, yet TCRdb's version contains in-frame clones alone and is incomplete. This sample has approximately 46,000 clones, with roughly 88% found just once. The sample comprised peripheral blood. The receptors originated from a human donor in a cohort sampled during active COVID-19.

The chain joins TRBV27 to TRBJ2-7; 10 bases are a match to TRBD1. CDR1 and CDR2 from the germline V gene are MNHEY and SMNVEV (reference sequence). CDR3 length equals 14 residues. The V segment lost 2 bases and the J segment 4 bases; nucleotides outside the gene matches: 2. CDR3 DNA sequence: TGTGCCAGCAGTTTACGACAGGGGGCTTACGAGCAGTACTTC. Its protein product is CASSLRQGAYEQYF.

The chain combines TRBV6-5 with TRBJ1-5; maybe TRBD1 (5 bases). V lost 7 bases and J lost 0, with 13 bases in between. The germline gives CDR1 MNHEY, CDR2 SVGAGI. The CDR3 extends over 15 amino acids. CDR3 in amino acids: CASMRGLYSNQPQHF. In DNA form, the CDR3 reads TGTGCCAGCATGCGGGGACTTTATAGCAATCAGCCCCAGCATTTT.

This chain joins TRBV5-1 and TRBJ2-2; 11 bases map to TRBD2. J lost 5 bases, V lost 5 bases, and 2 bases had no gene match. From germline, CDR1 is SGHRS and CDR2 YFSETQ. This CDR3 has 14 amino acids. The CDR3 DNA follows: TGCGCCAGCAGAGGGACTAGCGGTACCGGGGAGCTGTTTTTT. Translating it yields CASRGTSGTGELFF.

The chain recombines TRBV19 with TRBJ2-5; 9 bases fit TRBD2. The CDR3 is 19 amino acids. CDR1 LNHDA and CDR2 SQIVND come from the germline V gene (reference sequence). Unmatched junction bases numbered 12, after V lost 1 base and J lost 0 bases. The CDR3 spells CASSIVRRLAGTNQETQYF. CDR3 nucleotide sequence: TGTGCCAGTAGTATAGTACGTCGCCTAGCGGGGACGAACCAAGAGACCCAGTACTTC.

V is TRBV7-9 and J is TRBJ2-1, with D maybe TRBD1 (6 bases). V was shortened by 5 bases and J by 2 bases, with 13 bases between the two germline ends. CDR1 is SEHNR and CDR2 is FQNEAQ in the germline V gene (reference sequence). This CDR3 region has 15 residues. The CDR3 sequence is CASSPGVTPYNEQFF. Here the CDR3 DNA reads TGTGCCAGCAGCCCAGGGGTGACCCCCTACAATGAGCAGTTCTTC.

The V call is TRBV2, the J call TRBJ2-3; 7 positions match TRBD2. The CDR3 is 15 residues long. V dropped 4 bases and J dropped 1; count of bases not matched to a gene: 5. The germline V gene has CDR1 SNHLY and CDR2 FYNNEI. The CDR3, as DNA: TGTGCCAGCAGTGTTCTAGCGGAGGGCACAGATACGCAGTATTTT. Residues: CASSVLAEGTDTQYF. The full variable domain, completed using reference TRBV2 and TRBJ2-3, is EPEVTQTPSHQVTQMGQEVILRCVPISNHLYFYWYRQILGQKVEFLVSFYNNEISEKSEIFDDQFSVERPDGSNFTLKIRSTKLEDSAMYFCASSVLAEGTDTQYFGPGTRLTVL.

This clone was counted between two and nine times. The rearrangement uses TRBV4-2 and TRBJ2-2, with D maybe TRBD1 (5 bases). The V end was cut by 0 bases, the J end by 8 bases, with 10 bases between. This CDR3 contains 14 residues. The V gene's germline CDR1 is LGHNA and CDR2 YNFKEQ. The CDR3 protein is CASSQETGTGELFF. Written as DNA, the CDR3 is TGTGCCAGCAGCCAAGAAACAGGAACTGGGGAGCTGTTTTTT.

The J gene is TRBJ2-7, the V gene TRBV7-2, with D tentatively TRBD2 (6 bases). CDR1 is SGHTA, CDR2 FQGNSA, per germline. The germline V and J ends were trimmed by 1 base and 3 bases, with 13 bases remaining between them. The CDR3 runs 15 residues. CDR3 protein: CASSLGLAGLYEQYF. Here the CDR3 DNA reads TGTGCCAGCAGCTTAGGATTGGCGGGACTCTACGAGCAGTACTTC.

This clone has a single count. The chain has TRBV27 and TRBJ2-2; D perhaps matches TRBD1 (5 bases). This CDR3 region has 17 residues. Germline loops: CDR1 MNHEY, CDR2 SMNVEV (reference sequence). V was pared by 1 base and J by 1 base, with 13 bases between. This chain's CDR3 is CASSLYLGQGNTGELFF. The CDR3 DNA sequence: TGTGCCAGCAGTTTATATCTTGGGCAGGGGAACACCGGGGAGCTGTTTTTT.

The chain uses TRBV20-1 and TRBJ1-1; D unresolved. The V end was cut by 1 base, the J end by 7 bases, with 4 bases between. The CDR3 has 10 residues. The germline CDR1 and CDR2 sequences are DFQATT and SNEGSKA (reference sequence). CDR3 nucleotide sequence: TGCAGTGCTAGAGGCGGTGAAGCTTTCTTT. Amino acid sequence: CSARGGEAFF.

This sequence joins TRBV5-6 and TRBJ2-7; 13 nucleotides align to TRBD2. The length of the CDR3 is 17 residues. Germline assignment: CDR1 SGHDT and CDR2 YYEEEE. Trimming took 4 bases from V and 3 from J; bases not matched to a gene: 10. The CDR3 DNA follows: TGTGCCAGCAGCCCGGGCGCACTAGCGGGAGGGATCTACGAGCAGTACTTC. It codes for CASSPGALAGGIYEQYF.

V gene TRBV19 combines with J gene TRBJ2-7; tentatively, D is TRBD1 (6 bases). The germline V gene has CDR1 LNHDA and CDR2 SQIVND (reference sequence). Between the trimmed V and J ends, which lost 6 bases and 3 bases, there was a span of 12 bases. The CDR3 length is 13 residues. CDR3 residues: CASSRDKNYEQYF. The CDR3 nucleotides read TGTGCCAGTAGCAGGGACAAAAACTACGAGCAGTACTTC. Full variable domain (missing parts from reference TRBV19 and TRBJ2-7): DGGITQSPKYLFRKEGQNVTLSCEQNLNHDAMYWYRQDPGQGLRLIYYSQIVNDFQKGDIAEGYSVSREKKESFPLTVTSAQKNPTAFYLCASSRDKNYEQYFGPGTRLTVT.

This chain uses TRBV12-5 with TRBJ2-3; 9 bases align to TRBD1. V was clipped by 0 bases and J by 3 bases; unmatched bases: 4. This CDR3 contains 16 residues. From germline, CDR1 is LGHNT and CDR2 FRNRAP. The CDR3 protein is CASGLVRGQGTDTQYF. The CDR3 region has the DNA TGTGCTAGTGGTTTGGTCCGGGGACAGGGAACAGATACGCAGTATTTT.

The rearrangement links TRBV19 to TRBJ2-7, with TRBD1 matching over 9 bases. This CDR3 is 14 amino acids long. Germline CDR1 reads LNHDA; CDR2 reads SQIVND (reference sequence). V shed 6 bases, J shed 4 bases, and the junction held 7 bases outside the gene matches. CDR3 nucleotides: TGTGCCAGTAGCACGACAGGGGGGACTTACGAGCAGTACTTC. This translates into CASSTTGGTYEQYF. Supplemented by reference TRBV19 and TRBJ2-7, the full variable domain reads DGGITQSPKYLFRKEGQNVTLSCEQNLNHDAMYWYRQDPGQGLRLIYYSQIVNDFQKGDIAEGYSVSREKKESFPLTVTSAQKNPTAFYLCASSTTGGTYEQYFGPGTRLTVT.

The chain joins TRBV11-3 to TRBJ2-1; 9 nucleotides match TRBD2. CDR1 and CDR2 (germline): SGHNT, YENEEA. V was clipped by 1 base and J by 4 bases; unmatched bases: 5. There are 16 residues in the CDR3. Here the CDR3 DNA reads TGTGCCAGCAGCTTAGGGCCTAGCGGGATTTACAATGAGCAGTTCTTC. As protein: CASSLGPSGIYNEQFF.

V usage is TRBV4-3 and J usage is TRBJ1-1, with a weak D call TRBD1 (6 bases). Germline loops: CDR1 LGHNA, CDR2 YSLEER. The V and J ends lost 3 bases and 3 bases respectively, with 17 bases between them. The length of the CDR3 is 16 residues. In DNA form, the CDR3 reads TGCGCCAGCAGCCAGGATAGGATAGGGGGGGACACTGAAGCTTTCTTT. This codes for CASSQDRIGGDTEAFF.

The V gene is TRBV20-1, the J gene TRBJ2-1, with 10 bases that match TRBD2. CDR1 DFQATT and CDR2 SNEGSKA come from the germline V gene (reference sequence). The CDR3 is made up of 15 amino acids. V was pared by 3 bases and J by 7 bases, with 9 bases of the junction left unmatched. The CDR3 bases are TGCAGTGCTAGTCTCGGGGGAGCGGGAGGGAATGAGCAGTTCTTC. Translated, it gives CSASLGGAGGNEQFF.

The rearrangement links TRBV29-1 to TRBJ2-3, with TRBD2 matching over 8 bases. Germline loops: CDR1 SQVTM, CDR2 ANQGSEA. V lost 7 bases and J lost 5; bases outside the gene matches: 8. The CDR3 is 13 residues long. The DNA for the CDR3 is TGCAGCGCTTCAGCGGGAGAGGGAGATACGCAGTATTTT. It translates to CSASAGEGDTQYF.

This sequence joins TRBV18 and TRBJ2-2; no clear D. V was shortened by 2 bases and J by 9 bases, with 4 bases between the two germline ends. The V gene's germline CDR1 is KGHSH and CDR2 LQKENI. The CDR3 spans 11 residues. The CDR3 DNA reads as TGTGCCAGCTCACCAGAGCGGGAGCTGTTTTTT. Protein product: CASSPERELFF.

The chain has TRBV28 and TRBJ2-7, with 9 bases identical to TRBD1. V dropped 8 bases and J dropped 5; count of bases not matched to a gene: 7. The CDR3 runs 13 residues. The germline V gene has CDR1 MDHEN and CDR2 SYDVKM. CDR3: CASLDRGVNEQYF. In DNA form, the CDR3 reads TGTGCCAGCTTGGACAGGGGTGTCAACGAGCAGTACTTC.

The chain has TRBV5-4 and TRBJ2-1; a possible D gene is TRBD1 (6 bases). The germline gives CDR1 SGHNT, CDR2 YYREEE (reference sequence). The CDR3 runs 12 residues. V was pared by 2 bases and J by 8 bases, with 8 bases between. This chain's CDR3 is CASSLQGDEQFF. CDR3 in DNA: TGTGCCAGCAGCTTACAGGGCGATGAGCAGTTCTTC.

The sample holds one count of this clone. CDR3 sequence: CASSIFEGNTGELFF. DNA for the CDR3: TGTGCCAGTAGTATTTTTGAGGGGAACACCGGGGAGCTGTTTTTT. The gene calls are TRBV19 and TRBJ2-2; possibly TRBD2 for D (5 bases). In germline, CDR1 is LNHDA, CDR2 SQIVND (reference sequence). Trimming stripped 3 bases from V and 1 base from J, with 9 bases between. This CDR3 is built from 15 residues.

This sequence joins TRBV11-3 and TRBJ2-5; 11 nucleotides line up with TRBD2. CDR1 and CDR2 (germline): SGHNT, YENEEA. V gave up 0 bases and J gave up 3 bases; unmatched junction bases: 6. The CDR3 sequence is 17 residues long. The CDR3 DNA sequence: TGTGCCAGCAGCTTAGAAGCTCTGGGACTAGCGGAAGAGACCCAGTACTTC. Its translation: CASSLEALGLAEETQYF.

The chain links TRBV7-2 to TRBJ2-4, with TRBD1 as a possible D gene (7 bases). Trimming removed 0 bases from V and 8 bases from J, with 17 bases in between. CDR1 is SGHTA and CDR2 is FQGNSA in the germline V gene. This CDR3 has 16 residues. The CDR3 DNA follows: TGTGCCAGCAGCTTAGCCCCTCGGACAGGAGGGGACATTCAGTACTTC. Its translation: CASSLAPRTGGDIQYF.

This clone was detected only a few times. J is TRBJ2-2 and V is TRBV7-9; 9 bases are a match to TRBD2. V was clipped by 2 bases and J by 1 base; unmatched bases: 2. CDR1 and CDR2 from the germline V gene are SEHNR and FQNEAQ (reference sequence). This CDR3 contains 16 residues. The CDR3 is CASSLSSGENTGELFF. The CDR3 bases are TGTGCCAGCAGCTTATCTAGCGGGGAGAACACCGGGGAGCTGTTTTTT.